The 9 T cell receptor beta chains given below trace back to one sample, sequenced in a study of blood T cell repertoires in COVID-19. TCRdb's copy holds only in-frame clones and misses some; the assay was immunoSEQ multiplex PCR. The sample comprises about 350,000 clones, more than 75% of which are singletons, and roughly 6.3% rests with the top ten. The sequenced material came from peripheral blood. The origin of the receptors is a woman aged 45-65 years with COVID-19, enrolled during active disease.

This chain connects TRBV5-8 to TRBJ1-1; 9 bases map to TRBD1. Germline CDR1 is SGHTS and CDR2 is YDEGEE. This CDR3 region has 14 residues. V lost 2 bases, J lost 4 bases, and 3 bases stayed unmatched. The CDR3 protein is CASSFGTGSTEAFF. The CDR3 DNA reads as TGTGCCAGCAGCTTCGGGACAGGGAGCACTGAAGCTTTCTTT.

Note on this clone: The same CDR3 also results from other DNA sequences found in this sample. This CDR3 is CASSLIGGTTEAFF. Here the CDR3 DNA reads TGTGCCAGCAGCTTAATCGGGGGGACCACTGAAGCTTTCTTT. The V and J genes are TRBV7-2 and TRBJ1-1, with D maybe TRBD1 (5 bases). CDR1 SGHTA and CDR2 FQGNSA come from the germline V gene. The germline V and J ends were trimmed by 2 bases and 4 bases, with 11 bases remaining between them. CDR3 length: 14 residues.

CDR3 bases: TGTGCCAGCAGCCGGTCAGCGGTCTCCTACGAGCAGTACTTC. Protein product: CASSRSAVSYEQYF. The chain is built from TRBV6-6 and TRBJ2-7; weak D call: TRBD2 (5 bases). Germline-derived CDR1 and CDR2 are MNHNY and SVGAGI (reference sequence). This CDR3 is 14 amino acids long. V gave up 6 bases and J gave up 0 bases, with 12 bases separating them.

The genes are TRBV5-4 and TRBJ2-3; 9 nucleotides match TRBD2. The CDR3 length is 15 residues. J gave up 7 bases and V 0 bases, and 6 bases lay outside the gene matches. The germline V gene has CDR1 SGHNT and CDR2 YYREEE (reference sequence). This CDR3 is CASSLVAGVGHTQYF. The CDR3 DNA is TGTGCCAGCAGCTTGGTAGCGGGAGTAGGTCATACGCAGTATTTT.

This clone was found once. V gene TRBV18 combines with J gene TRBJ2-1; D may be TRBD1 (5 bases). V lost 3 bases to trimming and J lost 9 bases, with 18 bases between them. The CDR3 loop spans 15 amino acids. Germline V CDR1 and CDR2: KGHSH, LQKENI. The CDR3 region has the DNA TGTGCCAGCTCACCCTTGGAAATAAGTACAGGTGAGCAGTTCTTC. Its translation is CASSPLEISTGEQFF. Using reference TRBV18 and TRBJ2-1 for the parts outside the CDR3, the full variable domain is NAGVMQNPRHLVRRRGQEARLRCSPMKGHSHVYWYRQLPEEGLKFMVYLQKENIIDESGMPKERFSAEFPKEGPSILRIQQVVRGDSAAYFCASSPLEISTGEQFFGPGTRLTVL.

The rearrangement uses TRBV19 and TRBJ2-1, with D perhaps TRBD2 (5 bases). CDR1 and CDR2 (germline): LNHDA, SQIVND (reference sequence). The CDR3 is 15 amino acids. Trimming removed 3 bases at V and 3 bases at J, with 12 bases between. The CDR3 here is CASSMGSAVYNEQFF. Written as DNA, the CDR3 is TGTGCCAGTAGTATGGGGAGTGCTGTCTACAATGAGCAGTTCTTC.

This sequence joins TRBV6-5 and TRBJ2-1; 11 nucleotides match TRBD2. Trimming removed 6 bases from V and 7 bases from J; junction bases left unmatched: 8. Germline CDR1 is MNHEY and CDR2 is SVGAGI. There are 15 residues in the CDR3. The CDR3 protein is CASRLLAGVMNEQFF. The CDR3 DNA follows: TGTGCCAGCAGGCTACTAGCGGGAGTAATGAATGAGCAGTTCTTC.

Written as DNA, the CDR3 is TGTGCCAGCAGTTTACAGGGGAGCTCCTACGAGCAGTACTTC. Its protein is CASSLQGSSYEQYF. V is TRBV27 and J is TRBJ2-7, with D possibly TRBD1 on 6 matching bases. This CDR3 is built from 14 residues. Germline values: CDR1 MNHEY, CDR2 SMNVEV (reference sequence). Trimming took off 2 bases at V and 0 bases at J, with 8 bases between the two ends.

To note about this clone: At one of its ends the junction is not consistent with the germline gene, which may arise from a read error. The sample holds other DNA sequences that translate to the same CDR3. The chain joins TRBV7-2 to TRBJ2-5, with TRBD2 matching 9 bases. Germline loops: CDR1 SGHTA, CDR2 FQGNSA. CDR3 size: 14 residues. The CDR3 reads CASSLAGPGETQYF. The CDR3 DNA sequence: TGTGCCAGCAGCCTAGCGGGGCCGGGAGAGACCCAGTACTTC.